The 17 T cell receptor beta chains in this list originate from one sample, sequenced in a study of T cell responses to AZD1222 COVID-19 vaccine (TCRdb year 2021). What the time point label conveys for this sample: baseline before first vaccination. Library prep was done by the immunoSEQ multiplex PCR assay. The table was pulled from immuneACCESS by TCRdb, which kept in-frame rearrangements only. Such tables lose some clones; where checked, under half of the loss comes from unresolved V genes, and the rest has no known cause. The sample table holds about 150,000 clones, of which about 94% were seen once. The ten biggest clones cover over 3% of the sample. The material was peripheral blood, obtained on day 0 of AZD1222 vaccination. Receptor source: an adult in good health.

The chain has TRBV29-1 and TRBJ2-7, with TRBD2 matching 7 bases. This CDR3 comprises 12 residues. V gave up 3 bases and J gave up 4 bases; unmatched junction bases: 3. The germline CDR1 and CDR2 sequences are SQVTM and ANQGSEA. This CDR3 is CSVELSGYEQYF. The DNA of the CDR3 is TGCAGCGTTGAGCTTAGCGGGTACGAGCAGTACTTC.

V and J are TRBV2 and TRBJ2-7; D not certain. The V gene lost 3 bases and the J gene lost 2 bases, with 8 bases spanning the gap. Looked up from germline, CDR1 is SNHLY and CDR2 is FYNNEI. The length of the CDR3 is 13 residues. In nucleotides, the CDR3 is TGTGCCAGCAGTGACGCCAGGCCCTACGAGCAGTACTTC. Encoded protein: CASSDARPYEQYF.

The rearrangement uses TRBV7-9 and TRBJ2-7; 10 bases are shared with TRBD1. The CDR3 consists of 14 residues. Germline values: CDR1 SEHNR, CDR2 FQNEAQ (reference sequence). J lost 5 bases, V lost 3 bases, and 4 bases had no gene match. The CDR3 region is CASSFGTGVHEQYF. The DNA of the CDR3 is TGTGCCAGCAGCTTCGGGACAGGGGTCCACGAGCAGTACTTC.

This chain uses TRBV30 with TRBJ1-1; 9 bases line up with TRBD1. The trim removed 4 bases at V and 0 bases at J, leaving 12 bases unmatched. This CDR3 comprises 17 residues. Germline V CDR1 and CDR2: GTSNPN, SVGIG (reference sequence). The CDR3 sequence: CAWTPIGQGIMNTEAFF. CDR3 nucleotides: TGTGCCTGGACCCCCATAGGACAGGGGATCATGAACACTGAAGCTTTCTTT.

The rearrangement joins TRBV12-5 to TRBJ2-7, with D perhaps matching TRBD1 or TRBD2 (5 bases each). The germline V gene encodes CDR1 LGHNT and CDR2 FRNRAP. V lost 5 bases, J lost 0 bases, and 8 bases lay in between. CDR3 length: 13 amino acids. The CDR3, as DNA: TGTGCTAGTGGTCCCGGGACCTCCTACGAGCAGTACTTC. Translated: CASGPGTSYEQYF.

V usage is TRBV6-6 and J usage is TRBJ1-1, with D perhaps TRBD1 (5 bases). Trimming stripped 6 bases from V and 5 bases from J, with 19 bases between. Germline values: CDR1 MNHNY, CDR2 SVGAGI (reference sequence). CDR3 length: 15 amino acids. CDR3 nucleotide sequence: TGTGCCAGCAGGAGCCAGGGTGGGGTACGGACTGAAGCTTTCTTT. Protein: CASRSQGGVRTEAFF.

This clone was detected once. As DNA, the CDR3 is TGTGCCAGCAGCTTAGTCCACACCGGCTATGGCTACACCTTC. Residues: CASSLVHTGYGYTF. V and J are TRBV7-2 and TRBJ1-2; D unclear. V lost 1 base and J 4 bases, leaving 10 bases between the germline ends. The CDR3 has 14 residues. The germline gives CDR1 SGHTA, CDR2 FQGNSA. The whole variable domain, remainder taken from reference TRBV7-2 and TRBJ1-2, is GAGVSQSPSNKVTEKGKDVELRCDPISGHTALYWYRQSLGQGLEFLIYFQGNSAPDKSGLPSDRFSAERTGGSVSTLTIQRTQQEDSAVYLCASSLVHTGYGYTFGSGTRLTVV.

The chain carries TRBV24-1 and TRBJ1-5, with D maybe TRBD1 (5 bases). The ends were cut back, 6 bases at V and 5 bases at J, with 13 bases in the middle. The CDR3 runs 14 residues. Germline V gene data show CDR1 as KGHDR and CDR2 as SFDVKD. CDR3 DNA sequence: TGTGCCACCAGTACCCCTCCGGGGGATCAGCCCCAGCATTTT. It translates to CATSTPPGDQPQHF.

This clone was seen just once. The chain employs TRBV12-3 or TRBV12-4 and TRBJ1-4; D is unresolved. Trimming removed 5 bases from V and 7 bases from J, with 11 bases in between. This CDR3 has 13 residues. In nucleotides, the CDR3 is TGTGCCAGCAGTACCGGAGTAGGTGAAAAACTGTTTTTT. Its translation: CASSTGVGEKLFF.

The chain has TRBV3-1 (or the pseudogene TRBV3-2) and TRBJ2-7, with D uncertain. The CDR3 is made up of 11 amino acids. V shed 6 bases and J shed 5 bases, with 8 bases lying between them. Germline V gene sequence: CDR1 LGHDT, CDR2 YNNKEL (reference sequence). The CDR3, as DNA: TGTGCCAGCAGTAGGGTCCACGAGCAGTACTTC. This codes for CASSRVHEQYF.

This chain links TRBV6-5 with TRBJ2-2; no firm D call. V shed 8 bases and J shed 1 base, with 11 bases lying between them. Per the germline V gene, CDR1 is MNHEY and CDR2 is SVGAGI. CDR3 length equals 14 residues. The CDR3 spells CASFRSLNTGELFF. As DNA, the CDR3 is TGTGCCAGCTTTAGGTCGCTGAACACCGGGGAGCTGTTTTTT.

This sequence joins TRBV28 and TRBJ1-1; tentatively, D is TRBD1 (5 bases). This CDR3 has 16 amino acids. V lost 3 bases to trimming and J lost 3 bases, with 17 bases between them. The germline gives CDR1 MDHEN, CDR2 SYDVKM. CDR3 sequence (DNA): TGTGCCAGCAGTTTCCACCTACCTACAGGAGACACTGAAGCTTTCTTT. This sequence encodes CASSFHLPTGDTEAFF.

The chain joins TRBV19 to TRBJ2-7; TRBD1 aligns across 7 bases. This CDR3 is built from 14 residues. V was clipped by 6 bases and J by 6 bases; unmatched bases: 11. CDR1 LNHDA and CDR2 SQIVND come from the germline V gene (reference sequence). Here the CDR3 DNA reads TGTGCCAGTAGCGGCTTGAAACAGGGGCTCGAGCAGTACTTC. Amino acids: CASSGLKQGLEQYF.

The chain carries TRBV19 and TRBJ1-1; D call uncertain. There are 14 residues in the CDR3. Germline CDR1 and CDR2: LNHDA and SQIVND (reference sequence). The germline V and J ends were trimmed by 8 bases and 1 base, with 14 bases remaining between them. CDR3: CASHFAGTNTEAFF. CDR3 DNA sequence: TGTGCCAGTCATTTTGCGGGCACGAACACTGAAGCTTTCTTT.

The rearrangement joins TRBV7-2 to TRBJ2-7, with 8 nucleotides matching TRBD2. After removal of 4 bases from V and 0 bases from J, the junction contained 2 bases not matched to a gene. The CDR3 has 14 residues. Germline V gives CDR1 SGHTA, CDR2 FQGNSA. Here the CDR3 reads CASSYSGTSYEQYF. The CDR3 DNA is TGTGCCAGCAGCTATAGCGGGACCTCCTACGAGCAGTACTTC.

This chain joins TRBV13 and TRBJ2-5, with 7 bases matching TRBD1. J was trimmed by 5 bases and V by 3 bases; bases with no gene match: 3. The CDR3 has 13 amino acids. Germline assignment: CDR1 PRHDT and CDR2 FYEKMQ (reference sequence). This chain's CDR3 is CASSFGQAETQYF. Here the CDR3 DNA reads TGTGCCAGCAGCTTCGGACAGGCCGAGACCCAGTACTTC.

The rearrangement joins TRBV15 to TRBJ1-1; D ambiguous. This CDR3 spans 15 amino acids. CDR1 and CDR2 (germline): LNHNV, YYDKDF (reference sequence). V was pared by 0 bases and J by 2 bases, with 10 bases between. The CDR3 nucleotides are TGTGCCACCAGCAGAGAGATTTTAAGAAACACTGAAGCTTTCTTT. Translated, it gives CATSREILRNTEAFF.